One T cell receptor beta chain is described in this entry. Its antigen is currently unknown. The sample comes from a study of T cells expressing NK-cell markers. Study-wide context: The TCR beta repertoires were obtained from sorted CD3+CD56+NKG2C+, CD3+CD56+NKG2C- and CD3+CD56-NKG2C+ T cells. Eight donors were sequenced, of whom seven were HCMV-seropositive, while the remaining one was HCMV-seronegative.

TCRdb re-called the 5' RACE reads and gives one entry per CDR3 protein, without DNA. The listing records about 390,000 distinct CDR3 sequences. Study-level results: In a few donors, dominant clonotypes made up about 28.3-60.1% of CD3+CD56-NKG2C+ cells.

CDR3 length: 17 residues. The chain couples TRBV12-3 or TRBV12-4 to TRBJ1-2; there is no DNA to check the TCRdb D call of TRBD1. The clonotype comes from a woman aged 50 to 60 in good health. The specimen was blood T cells: a sorted CD56 or NKG2C T cell subset, CD4+ or CD8+ T cells, or bulk PBMC T cells (not recorded which). The CDR3 reads CASSRGTVISSSYGYTF.